A selection of T cell receptor beta chains follows, all from one sample in a study of blood T cell repertoires in COVID-19. The table came from immunoSEQ multiplex PCR; TCRdb's copy has only in-frame clones and leaves some out. The sample includes approximately 63,000 clones, 65% to 80% of them seen just once. The specimen was peripheral blood. The receptors shown here come from a woman between 65 and 79 years old with acute or convalescent COVID-19. Both conserved end residues are part of each CDR3. A D gene is named only where the DNA matches it firmly. Clone size is shown for a subset of rows, as once, few, many or a class of expanded clone.

CDR3 protein: CASRWAGTAGELFF
CDR3 DNA: TGTGCCAGCAGGTGGGCGGGGACAGCAGGAGAACTGTTTTTT
D gene: TRBD1
V gene: TRBV28
clone size: few
J gene: TRBJ1-4

CDR3 protein: CASRGQGGTEAFF
CDR3 DNA: TGTGCCAGTAGGGGACAGGGGGGGACTGAAGCTTTCTTT
D gene: TRBD1
V gene: TRBV19
clone size: few
J gene: TRBJ1-1

CDR3 protein: CASSIDLRSEAFF
CDR3 DNA: TGTGCCAGTAGTATAGATCTCCGGAGCGAAGCTTTCTTT
D gene: -
V gene: TRBV19
clone size: -
J gene: TRBJ1-1

CDR3 protein: CASSDSGGRTDTQYF
CDR3 DNA: TGTGCCAGCAGTGATAGCGGGGGCCGCACAGATACGCAGTATTTT
D gene: TRBD2
V gene: TRBV6-1
clone size: -
J gene: TRBJ2-3

CDR3 protein: CASSLEGSREQETQYF
CDR3 DNA: TGCGCCAGCAGCTTGGAAGGTTCCCGGGAGCAAGAGACCCAGTACTTC
D gene: -
V gene: TRBV5-1
clone size: -
J gene: TRBJ2-5

CDR3 protein: CASSLWDSRREQYF
CDR3 DNA: TGTGCCAGCAGTTTGTGGGACAGTCGTCGCGAGCAGTACTTC
D gene: TRBD1
V gene: TRBV28
clone size: -
J gene: TRBJ2-7

CDR3 protein: CASSLESSGGANTQYF
CDR3 DNA: TGTGCCAGCAGCTTAGAGTCTAGCGGGGGGGCGAATACGCAGTATTTT
D gene: TRBD2
V gene: TRBV11-2
clone size: -
J gene: TRBJ2-3

CDR3 protein: CAGDSSYEQYF
CDR3 DNA: TGTGCCGGGGACAGCTCCTACGAGCAGTACTTC
D gene: TRBD1
V gene: TRBV30
clone size: -
J gene: TRBJ2-7

CDR3 protein: CASSEWTSGGYNEQFF
CDR3 DNA: TGTGCCAGCAGTGAATGGACTAGCGGGGGCTACAATGAGCAGTTCTTC
D gene: TRBD2
V gene: TRBV25-1
clone size: -
J gene: TRBJ2-1

CDR3 protein: CASRPGTGGNSPLHF
CDR3 DNA: TGTGCCAGCCGCCCCGGGACAGGGGGTAATTCACCCCTCCACTTT
D gene: TRBD1
V gene: TRBV27
clone size: -
J gene: TRBJ1-6

CDR3 protein: CASSLNGQPYGYTF
CDR3 DNA: TGTGCCAGCAGCCTAAATGGACAGCCGTATGGCTACACCTTC
D gene: -
V gene: TRBV7-2
clone size: once
J gene: TRBJ1-2

CDR3 protein: CASSDWAGGSGYTF
CDR3 DNA: TGTGCCAGCAGTGACTGGGCGGGGGGGTCTGGCTACACCTTC
D gene: -
V gene: TRBV2
clone size: -
J gene: TRBJ1-2

CDR3 protein: CATRFKAAGEYEQYF
CDR3 DNA: TGTGCCACCAGATTCAAAGCAGCGGGGGAATACGAGCAGTACTTC
D gene: TRBD2
V gene: TRBV15
clone size: -
J gene: TRBJ2-7

CDR3 protein: CASSYSGQGRNTEAFF
CDR3 DNA: TGTGCCAGCAGTTATTCAGGACAGGGACGGAACACTGAAGCTTTCTTT
D gene: TRBD1
V gene: TRBV6-2/TRBV6-3
clone size: few
J gene: TRBJ1-1

CDR3 protein: CASREGTGGGQETQYF
CDR3 DNA: TGTGCCAGCAGGGAGGGGACAGGGGGAGGGCAAGAGACCCAGTACTTC
D gene: TRBD1
V gene: TRBV2
clone size: -
J gene: TRBJ2-5

CDR3 protein: CATSDFPGETQYF
CDR3 DNA: TGTGCCACCAGTGATTTCCCAGGAGAGACCCAGTACTTC
D gene: -
V gene: TRBV24-1
clone size: -
J gene: TRBJ2-5

CDR3 protein: CASSRLLTGALMNTEAFF
CDR3 DNA: TGTGCCAGCTCACGGCTCCTGACAGGAGCCCTTATGAACACTGAAGCTTTCTTT
D gene: -
V gene: TRBV18
clone size: -
J gene: TRBJ1-1

CDR3 protein: CASSMNLGGGRANYGYTF
CDR3 DNA: TGTGCCAGTAGTATGAACCTGGGGGGTGGCAGAGCTAACTATGGCTACACCTTC
D gene: -
V gene: TRBV19
clone size: -
J gene: TRBJ1-2

CDR3 protein: CASSQDLSVHTGETQYF
CDR3 DNA: TGTGCCAGCAGCCAAGATCTGTCGGTTCACACGGGAGAGACCCAGTACTTC
D gene: -
V gene: TRBV4-2
clone size: -
J gene: TRBJ2-5

CDR3 protein: CASSSSGQSVDEQFF
CDR3 DNA: TGTGCCAGCAGTTCTTCCGGACAGAGTGTTGATGAGCAGTTCTTC
D gene: -
V gene: TRBV28
clone size: -
J gene: TRBJ2-1

CDR3 protein: CASSYSAGLPQETQYF
CDR3 DNA: TGTGCCAGCAGTTACTCTGCAGGACTTCCTCAAGAGACCCAGTACTTC
D gene: -
V gene: TRBV6-2/TRBV6-3
clone size: few
J gene: TRBJ2-5

CDR3 protein: CASHKAGINEKLFF
CDR3 DNA: TGTGCCAGCCACAAGGCAGGGATTAATGAAAAACTGTTTTTT
D gene: -
V gene: TRBV4-2
clone size: -
J gene: TRBJ1-4

CDR3 protein: CASSGWAGDTDTQYF
CDR3 DNA: TGTGCCAGTAGCGGGTGGGCGGGGGACACAGATACGCAGTATTTT
D gene: TRBD2
V gene: TRBV19
clone size: -
J gene: TRBJ2-3

CDR3 protein: CASSLGQGSGYGYTF
CDR3 DNA: TGCGCCAGCAGCTTGGGACAGGGGAGTGGCTATGGCTACACCTTC
D gene: TRBD1
V gene: TRBV5-1
clone size: -
J gene: TRBJ1-2

CDR3 protein: CASKPGQGFTGELFF
CDR3 DNA: TGTGCCAGCAAGCCCGGACAGGGTTTCACCGGGGAGCTGTTTTTT
D gene: TRBD1
V gene: TRBV2
clone size: -
J gene: TRBJ2-2

CDR3 protein: CASSPRLAGGYNEQFF
CDR3 DNA: TGTGCCAGCAGCCCTAGGCTAGCGGGGGGATACAATGAGCAGTTCTTC
D gene: TRBD2
V gene: TRBV9
clone size: -
J gene: TRBJ2-1